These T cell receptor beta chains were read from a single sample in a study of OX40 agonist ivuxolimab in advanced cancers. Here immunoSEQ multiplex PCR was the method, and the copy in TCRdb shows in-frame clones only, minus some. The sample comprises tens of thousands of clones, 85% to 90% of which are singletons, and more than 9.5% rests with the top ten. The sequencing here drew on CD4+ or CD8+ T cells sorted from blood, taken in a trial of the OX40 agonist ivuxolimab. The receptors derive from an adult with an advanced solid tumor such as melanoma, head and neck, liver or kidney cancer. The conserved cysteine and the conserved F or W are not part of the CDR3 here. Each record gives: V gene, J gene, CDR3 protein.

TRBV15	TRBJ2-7	ATSRRTGRSPYEQY
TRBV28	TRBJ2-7	ASSLLRRSGYEQY
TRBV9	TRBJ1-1	ASSSGGQPEAF
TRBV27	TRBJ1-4	AAGGHSAEKLF
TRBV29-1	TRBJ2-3	STDRSTDTQY
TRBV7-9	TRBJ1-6	ASSYRDSYNSPLH
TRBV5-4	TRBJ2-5	ASMVQGRGTQY
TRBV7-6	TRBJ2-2	ASSVSSNTGELF
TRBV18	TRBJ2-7	ASSQDNSYEQY
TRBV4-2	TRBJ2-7	ASGGNYEQY
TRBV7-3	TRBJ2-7	ASSLRGGGYEQY
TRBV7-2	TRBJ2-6	ASSRWVQANVLT
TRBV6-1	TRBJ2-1	ASSFSSYNEQF
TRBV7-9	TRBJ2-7	ASSLDAWSSYEQY
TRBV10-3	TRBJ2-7	AISGTPEAPYEQY
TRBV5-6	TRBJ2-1	ASSLLDRYNEQF
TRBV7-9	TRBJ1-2	ASSLDRLDGYT
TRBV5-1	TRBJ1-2	ASSWGTRSGYGYT
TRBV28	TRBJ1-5	ASSTYLGQGASQPQH
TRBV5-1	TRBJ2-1	ASSPLPLADYNEQF
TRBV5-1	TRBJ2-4	ASSLGPSGKGNIQY
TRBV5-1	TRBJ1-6	ASSTGQMDSPLH
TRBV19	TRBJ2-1	ASEPRVTGEQF
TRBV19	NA	ASSPGYSIYYEQY
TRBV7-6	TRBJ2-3	ASSLAFDTQY
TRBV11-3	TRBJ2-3	ASSPNARTQY
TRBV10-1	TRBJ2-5	ASPGHLVARWLNQETQY